Listed here are 30 T cell receptor beta chains from one sample, sequenced in a study of blood T cell repertoires in COVID-19. Clones were read by immunoSEQ multiplex PCR, and TCRdb kept only the in-frame ones, dropping some. The sample lists approximately 97,000 clones, 70% to 90% occurring once. The sample was peripheral blood. The receptors come from a man in his forties or fifties with active or convalescent COVID-19.

The chain links TRBV20-1 to TRBJ1-2; D possibly corresponds to TRBD1 (6 bases). Trimming pared 3 bases from V and 5 bases from J, leaving 16 bases between. The CDR3 consists of 14 residues. Germline V gene data show CDR1 as DFQATT and CDR2 as SNEGSKA (reference sequence). The CDR3 DNA follows: TGCAGTGCTAGTGAGGGGGGTCTAACGTATGGCTACACCTTC. Its protein is CSASEGGLTYGYTF.

The chain has TRBV6-5 and TRBJ1-5; TRBD1 matches at 10 bases. The germline V gene encodes CDR1 MNHEY and CDR2 SVGAGI. The CDR3 contains 14 residues. With 5 bases clipped from V and 7 bases from J, the junction kept 5 bases outside the gene matches. CDR3 DNA: TGTGCCAGCAGTCAGCCGGGACAGGGGCAGCCCCAGCATTTT. Its protein product is CASSQPGQGQPQHF.

The CDR3 DNA is TGTGCCAGCTCTCACAGGGACGCTAGCAATCAGCCCCAGCATTTT. This codes for CASSHRDASNQPQHF. The chain carries TRBV18 and TRBJ1-5; tentative D call: TRBD1 (6 bases). The CDR3 is 15 residues long. CDR1 KGHSH and CDR2 LQKENI come from the germline V gene. V shed 6 bases and J shed 0 bases, with 12 bases lying between them. The full variable domain, completed using reference TRBV18 and TRBJ1-5, is NAGVMQNPRHLVRRRGQEARLRCSPMKGHSHVYWYRQLPEEGLKFMVYLQKENIIDESGMPKERFSAEFPKEGPSILRIQQVVRGDSAAYFCASSHRDASNQPQHFGDGTRLSIL.

The rearrangement links TRBV18 to TRBJ1-2, with 7 bases fitting TRBD1. V dropped 4 bases and J dropped 9; count of bases not matched to a gene: 14. This CDR3 is 15 amino acids long. Germline V CDR1 and CDR2: KGHSH, LQKENI. The CDR3 is CASSLATGIKNSYTF. For the CDR3, the DNA is TGTGCCAGCTCACTAGCGACAGGGATCAAAAATAGCTACACCTTC.

The chain combines TRBV4-2 with TRBJ1-1; possible D gene TRBD1, 5 bases. Looked up from germline, CDR1 is LGHNA and CDR2 is YNFKEQ. This CDR3 has 15 amino acids. V was trimmed by 1 base and J by 0 bases, leaving 9 bases between them. The CDR3 here is CASSQGQTVNTEAFF. CDR3 nucleotide sequence: TGTGCCAGCAGCCAAGGACAGACAGTGAACACTGAAGCTTTCTTT.

The chain joins TRBV19 to TRBJ2-5; no firm D call. V lost 0 bases to trimming and J lost 4 bases, with 9 bases between them. This CDR3 region has 14 residues. CDR1 and CDR2 (germline): LNHDA, SQIVND (reference sequence). The CDR3 loop is CASSIDQWRETQYF. CDR3 sequence (DNA): TGTGCCAGTAGTATAGATCAATGGAGAGAGACCCAGTACTTC.

This chain joins TRBV19 and TRBJ1-6; 7 nucleotides agree with TRBD1. This CDR3 contains 14 residues. Trimming removed 10 bases from V and 4 bases from J; junction bases left unmatched: 7. Germline V gene lookup returns CDR1 LNHDA and CDR2 SQIVND (reference sequence). The CDR3: CATTPGQYNSPLHF. The CDR3 DNA reads TGTGCCACCACACCGGGACAGTATAATTCACCCCTCCACTTT.

The gene calls are TRBV7-9 and TRBJ1-1; D may be TRBD1 (6 bases). The CDR3 has 18 residues. V gave up 5 bases and J gave up 1 base, with 23 bases separating them. Germline V CDR1 and CDR2: SEHNR, FQNEAQ (reference sequence). The CDR3 loop is CASSPAGVGQSQNTEAFF. Written as DNA, the CDR3 is TGTGCCAGCAGCCCAGCAGGGGTAGGACAGAGTCAGAACACTGAAGCTTTCTTT.

A few counts support this clone. This chain links TRBV7-9 with TRBJ2-7, with 7 bases lining up with TRBD1. V was pared by 5 bases and J by 1 base, with 5 bases of the junction left unmatched. Germline V CDR1 and CDR2: SEHNR, FQNEAQ (reference sequence). This CDR3 contains 14 residues. CDR3 nucleotides: TGTGCCAGCAGCCTAAGACAGGGATCCTACGAGCAGTACTTC. Protein: CASSLRQGSYEQYF.

Note on this clone: Without the conserved terminal phenylalanine or tryptophan, this CDR3 likely stems from a read error. The DNA is left out, because the CDR3 cannot be placed on it with certainty; the CDR3 is given as TCRdb lists it. The chain carries TRBV5-6 and TRBJ2-7; the D segment call TRBD2 is taken from the table without a DNA check. The germline V gene has CDR1 SGHDT and CDR2 YYEEEE. With termini counted, the CDR3 has 12 amino acids. CDR3 region: CASSLGDGIRGN.

This rearrangement joins TRBV7-9 to TRBJ2-7, with a weak D call TRBD1 (6 bases). Germline V gene lookup returns CDR1 SEHNR and CDR2 FQNEAQ (reference sequence). Deletions cut 4 bases from V and 4 bases from J, with 8 bases between. The CDR3 has 12 residues. The CDR3 protein is CASSSQGYEQYF. In nucleotides, the CDR3 is TGTGCCAGCAGCTCACAGGGTTACGAGCAGTACTTC. The full variable domain, completed using reference TRBV7-9 and TRBJ2-7, is DTGVSQNPRHKITKRGQNVTFRCDPISEHNRLYWYRQTLGQGPEFLTYFQNEAQLEKSRLLSDRFSAERPKGSFSTLEIQRTEQGDSAMYLCASSSQGYEQYFGPGTRLTVT.

The chain recombines TRBV5-1 with TRBJ2-7; TRBD2 is a possible D gene (6 bases). The length of the CDR3 is 15 residues. Germline CDR1 is SGHRS and CDR2 is YFSETQ. Trimming removed 0 bases from V and 2 bases from J, with 12 bases in between. The CDR3 DNA is TGCGCCAGCAGCTTGGTTTTCGGGGGACCCTACGAGCAGTACTTC. Translated, it gives CASSLVFGGPYEQYF.

The chain has TRBV5-1 and TRBJ2-7; 7 bases fit TRBD1. CDR3 length: 14 residues. Germline loops: CDR1 SGHRS, CDR2 YFSETQ. V shed 5 bases and J 0 bases; nucleotides not matched to a gene: 5. CDR3 DNA: TGCGCCAGCAGACCCCGGGACAGCTCCTACGAGCAGTACTTC. It is translated as CASRPRDSSYEQYF.

This clone showed up just a few times. The chain carries TRBV9 and TRBJ2-2, with TRBD2 as a possible D gene (6 bases). The CDR3 spans 13 residues. V lost 7 bases and J lost 1, with 8 bases in between. Germline values: CDR1 SGDLS, CDR2 YYNGEE. CDR3 coding DNA: TGTGCCAGCGGGACTCTGAACACCGGGGAGCTGTTTTTT. Translating it yields CASGTLNTGELFF.

The chain carries TRBV7-9 and TRBJ2-2, with 7 bases aligning to TRBD1. CDR1 is SEHNR, CDR2 FQNEAQ, per germline (reference sequence). The CDR3 runs 17 residues. V was pared by 5 bases and J by 8 bases, with 17 bases of the junction left unmatched. The CDR3 DNA reads TGTGCCAGCAGCCGCCGTCCTGGAGCAGGGGGAGAAGGGGAGCTGTTTTTT. This codes for CASSRRPGAGGEGELFF.

The chain employs TRBV5-6 and TRBJ1-2; D gene unclear. This CDR3 contains 12 residues. In germline, CDR1 is SGHDT, CDR2 YYEEEE. With 2 bases removed from V and 7 bases from J, the gap between germline ends came to 9 bases. CDR3 amino acids: CASSFDNGGYTF. Written as DNA, the CDR3 is TGTGCCAGCAGCTTTGACAACGGTGGCTACACCTTC.

The chain links TRBV6-5 to TRBJ1-1, with D possibly matching TRBD1 (6 bases). The V and J ends lost 7 bases and 8 bases respectively, with 17 bases between them. The CDR3 has 13 residues. Germline V gene sequence: CDR1 MNHEY, CDR2 SVGAGI. CDR3 sequence (DNA): TGTGCCAGCATCCTCTGGGGGCAGTCGGAAGCTTTCTTT. Its translation is CASILWGQSEAFF.

This clone was recorded only once. The rearrangement uses TRBV11-2 and TRBJ1-1; a weak D match, TRBD1 (6 bases). The V gene's germline CDR1 is SGHAT and CDR2 FQNNGV. The CDR3 spans 14 residues. Trimming left V 7 bases short and J 4 bases short, with 16 bases between. In nucleotides, the CDR3 is TGTGCCAGCAACAGACAGGTCTTGAGCACTGAAGCTTTCTTT. The encoded protein is CASNRQVLSTEAFF. Looking up the rest from reference TRBV11-2 and TRBJ1-1 gives the full variable domain: EAGVAQSPRYKIIEKRQSVAFWCNPISGHATLYWYQQILGQGPKLLIQFQNNGVVDDSQLPKDRFSAERLKGVDSTLKIQPAKLEDSAVYLCASNRQVLSTEAFFGQGTRLTVV.

This clone was found many times. The rearrangement joins TRBV10-3 to TRBJ1-5, with D tentatively TRBD1 (5 bases). CDR1 and CDR2 (germline): ENHRY, SYGVKD. The CDR3 spans 14 residues. The V end lost 0 bases, the J end lost 4 bases, and 7 bases lay between the germline ends. The CDR3 sequence is CAISESGHNQPQHF. Written as DNA, the CDR3 is TGTGCCATCAGTGAGTCAGGACATAATCAGCCCCAGCATTTT.

V gene TRBV9 combines with J gene TRBJ1-1; 7 nucleotides line up with TRBD1. Germline CDR1 SGDLS, CDR2 YYNGEE. The V and J ends lost 4 bases and 0 bases, in that order; junction bases with no gene match: 3. The CDR3 spans 14 residues. The CDR3 here is CASSPQGVNTEAFF. In nucleotides, the CDR3 is TGTGCCAGCAGCCCCCAGGGGGTGAACACTGAAGCTTTCTTT.

The rearrangement joins TRBV5-5 to TRBJ1-3, with D tentatively TRBD1 (5 bases). V gave up 3 bases and J gave up 4 bases, with 8 bases separating them. The CDR3 totals 13 residues. Germline-derived CDR1 and CDR2 are SGHKS and YYEKEE (reference sequence). The chain's CDR3 is CASSSQGGNTIYF. The DNA of the CDR3 is TGTGCCAGCAGCTCCCAGGGCGGAAACACCATATATTTT.

V is TRBV7-2 and J is TRBJ1-4; D is possibly TRBD1 (5 bases). The CDR3 runs to 16 residues. Trimming took 5 bases from V and 7 from J, leaving 20 bases between them. Germline V CDR1 and CDR2: SGHTA, FQGNSA. CDR3 sequence (DNA): TGTGCCAGCAGCCCTCCTAGGTTGGGGCCGGGTGAAAAACTGTTTTTT. The encoded protein is CASSPPRLGPGEKLFF.

This sequence joins TRBV5-4 and TRBJ1-2; TRBD1 agrees at 7 bases. There are 13 residues in the CDR3. The J segment lost 12 bases and the V segment lost 3 bases, leaving 11 bases of the junction unmatched. From germline, CDR1 is SGHNT and CDR2 YYREEE (reference sequence). The CDR3 spells CASSSDRLSSDTF. The CDR3 DNA sequence: TGTGCCAGCAGCTCGGACAGGTTGAGTTCCGACACCTTC.

This rearrangement joins TRBV5-5 to TRBJ2-5; 10 bases map to TRBD1. The V and J ends lost 4 bases and 4 bases, in that order; junction bases with no gene match: 4. The CDR3 extends over 14 amino acids. Germline CDR1 is SGHKS and CDR2 is YYEKEE (reference sequence). Written as DNA, the CDR3 is TGTGCCAGCAGCCCGAGACAGGGGGCAGAGACCCAGTACTTC. It is translated as CASSPRQGAETQYF.

The chain has TRBV6-1 and TRBJ1-5; D may be TRBD1 (6 bases). The V gene lost 5 bases and the J gene lost 7 bases, with 18 bases spanning the gap. Germline V lookup: CDR1 MNHNS, CDR2 SASEGT. CDR3 size: 15 residues. Here the CDR3 reads CASSLRGGGLQPQHF. The DNA for the CDR3 is TGTGCCAGCAGTTTGAGAGGGGGGGGACTGCAGCCCCAGCATTTT.

The J gene is TRBJ2-2, the V gene TRBV5-1; the match to TRBD2 covers 11 bases. Germline loops: CDR1 SGHRS, CDR2 YFSETQ. V lost 0 bases, J lost 5 bases, and 3 bases stayed unmatched. This CDR3 has 16 residues. The CDR3 spells CASSLASGGITGELFF. DNA for the CDR3: TGCGCCAGCAGCTTGGCTAGCGGGGGGATTACCGGGGAGCTGTTTTTT.

This chain links TRBV2 with TRBJ1-1, with D unclear. The CDR3 consists of 14 residues. Germline CDR1 and CDR2: SNHLY and FYNNEI. Between the trimmed V and J ends, which lost 8 bases and 2 bases, there was a span of 15 bases. The DNA of the CDR3 is TGTGCCAGCCTTCGGGTGTCGGTTAACACTGAAGCTTTCTTT. It yields the protein CASLRVSVNTEAFF.

The chain has TRBV2 and TRBJ2-2; a possible D gene is TRBD1 (5 bases). Germline assignment: CDR1 SNHLY and CDR2 FYNNEI. The V end was cut by 2 bases, the J end by 1 base, with 14 bases between. This CDR3 comprises 17 residues. For the CDR3, the DNA is TGTGCCAGCAGTGAAAGAATTGGAACAGGGAACACCGGGGAGCTGTTTTTT. It encodes CASSERIGTGNTGELFF.

The V call is TRBV19, the J call TRBJ1-5; no clear D. In germline, CDR1 is LNHDA, CDR2 SQIVND (reference sequence). The V end was cut by 5 bases, the J end by 2 bases, with 10 bases between. The CDR3 spans 14 residues. The CDR3 sequence is CASSDLGGNQPQHF. In nucleotides, the CDR3 is TGTGCCAGTAGTGACCTAGGCGGCAATCAGCCCCAGCATTTT. Full variable domain (outside the CDR3, taken from reference TRBV19 and TRBJ1-5): DGGITQSPKYLFRKEGQNVTLSCEQNLNHDAMYWYRQDPGQGLRLIYYSQIVNDFQKGDIAEGYSVSREKKESFPLTVTSAQKNPTAFYLCASSDLGGNQPQHFGDGTRLSIL.

CDR3 residues: CASSLSSGLGYGYTF. CDR3 in DNA: TGCGCCAGCAGCTTGTCGTCGGGGTTAGGATATGGCTACACCTTC. The chain carries TRBV5-1 and TRBJ1-2; no definite D call. V lost 1 base and J 5 bases, leaving 15 bases between the germline ends. Per germline, CDR1 SGHRS and CDR2 YFSETQ. The CDR3 is 15 amino acids. The whole variable domain, filled in from reference TRBV5-1 and TRBJ1-2, reads KAGVTQTPRYLIKTRGQQVTLSCSPISGHRSVSWYQQTPGQGLQFLFEYFSETQRNKGNFPGRFSGRQFSNSRSEMNVSTLELGDSALYLCASSLSSGLGYGYTFGSGTRLTVV.